What follows are 25 T cell receptor beta chains derived from one specimen sequenced in a study of blood T cell repertoires in COVID-19. Profiled with immunoSEQ multiplex PCR; TCRdb holds only in-frame clones, not every one. The repertoire holds 180,000 or so clones, approximately 86% seen once, with 0.95% to 1.5% in the top ten. The sample taken for sequencing was peripheral blood. These TCRs come from a man in his sixties who had recovered from COVID-19.

This chain links TRBV30 with TRBJ1-1; the D gene is possibly TRBD1 (5 bases). CDR3 length equals 17 residues. V lost 3 bases and J 0 bases, leaving 20 bases between the germline ends. CDR1 is GTSNPN and CDR2 is SVGIG in the germline V gene (reference sequence). The CDR3 region has the DNA TGTGCCTGGAGCGATAGGGACTTTTACCCCATGAACACTGAAGCTTTCTTT. Amino acids: CAWSDRDFYPMNTEAFF.

This rearrangement joins TRBV10-3 to TRBJ1-2; D uncertain. V was clipped by 0 bases and J by 6 bases, with 20 bases between them. Per germline, CDR1 ENHRY and CDR2 SYGVKD. The CDR3 has 17 amino acids. The CDR3 nucleotides read TGTGCCATCAGTGAGTCATTCGGGAGGGTTCCCTTGGATGGCTACACCTTC. It specifies CAISESFGRVPLDGYTF.

Points on this clone: Mismatch with germline at one junction end may stem from a read error. The V gene is TRBV7-7, the J gene TRBJ2-5; D perhaps matches TRBD2 (6 bases). The CDR3 spans 15 residues. The germline V gene has CDR1 SSHAT and CDR2 FNYEAQ (reference sequence). In DNA form, the CDR3 reads TGTGCTAGCAGCTTAGACGGACGCGGGGCAGAGACCCAGTACTTC. Residues: CASSLDGRGAETQYF.

CDR3 loop: CASGLRGTGELFF. CDR3 bases: TGTGCTAGTGGTTTGCGGGGGACCGGGGAGCTGTTTTTT. The chain couples TRBV12-5 to TRBJ2-2; perhaps TRBD2 as D (6 bases). From germline, CDR1 is LGHNT and CDR2 FRNRAP. The ends were cut back, 2 bases at V and 5 bases at J, with 6 bases in the middle. The CDR3 consists of 13 residues.

This chain links TRBV2 with TRBJ1-2; D is unresolved. Germline V gene sequence: CDR1 SNHLY, CDR2 FYNNEI. This CDR3 is built from 13 residues. V lost 3 bases and J lost 0, with 5 bases in between. The CDR3 nucleotides are TGTGCCAGCAGTGACGAGGCTAACTATGGCTACACCTTC. Residues: CASSDEANYGYTF.

DNA of the CDR3: TGTGCCACCTCTACCCAAGAGACCCAGTACTTC. It yields the protein CATSTQETQYF. The rearrangement uses TRBV10-3 and TRBJ2-5; no clear D. Germline CDR1 ENHRY, CDR2 SYGVKD. V was clipped by 10 bases and J by 1 base, with 7 bases between them. CDR3 size: 11 residues.

Points on this clone: Other DNA variants within this sample encode the same CDR3. The chain recombines TRBV6-5 with TRBJ2-1, with D perhaps matching TRBD1 (6 bases). V was clipped by 6 bases and J by 4 bases, with 10 bases between them. This CDR3 is 13 amino acids long. The germline V gene encodes CDR1 MNHEY and CDR2 SVGAGI. The CDR3 here is CASSRGQYNEQFF. The CDR3 DNA reads as TGTGCCAGCAGCCGAGGACAGTACAATGAGCAGTTCTTC.

The chain is built from TRBV27 and TRBJ1-4; TRBD1 is a possible D gene (6 bases). This CDR3 has 18 amino acids. CDR1 is MNHEY, CDR2 SMNVEV, per germline (reference sequence). V was clipped by 7 bases and J by 0 bases, with 21 bases between them. The CDR3 spells CASMSGAAAFATNEKLFF. CDR3 coding DNA: TGTGCCAGCATGTCAGGGGCGGCAGCCTTTGCAACTAATGAAAAACTGTTTTTT.

This rearrangement joins TRBV10-3 to TRBJ2-2; a possible D gene is TRBD2 (6 bases). The CDR3 sequence is 13 residues long. V was clipped by 8 bases and J by 4 bases, with 11 bases between them. Germline-derived CDR1 and CDR2 are ENHRY and SYGVKD. CDR3 nucleotides: TGTGCCATCCACGGGGGAACCACCGGGGAGCTGTTTTTT. It codes for CAIHGGTTGELFF.

The chain couples TRBV6-5 to TRBJ2-2, with D possibly TRBD2 on 6 matching bases. The ends were cut back, 6 bases at V and 7 bases at J, with 15 bases in the middle. This CDR3 spans 14 amino acids. Per the germline V gene, CDR1 is MNHEY and CDR2 is SVGAGI. The CDR3: CASSPTRDGGELFF. The DNA for the CDR3 is TGTGCCAGCAGCCCCACGCGGGATGGCGGGGAGCTGTTTTTT.

The chain uses TRBV7-8 and TRBJ2-3; TRBD1 aligns across 7 bases. Germline V gene data show CDR1 as SGHVS and CDR2 as FQNEAQ. V dropped 2 bases and J dropped 5; count of bases not matched to a gene: 10. This CDR3 contains 16 residues. CDR3 amino acids: CASSLRTGTAVDTQYF. Here the CDR3 DNA reads TGTGCCAGCAGCTTACGGACAGGAACGGCGGTAGATACGCAGTATTTT.

The chain links TRBV27 to TRBJ2-7, with a possible D match to TRBD1 (5 bases). V lost 7 bases, J lost 7 bases, and 8 bases lay in between. The CDR3 consists of 10 residues. Germline lookup yields CDR1 MNHEY and CDR2 SMNVEV (reference sequence). The CDR3 DNA reads as TGTGCCAGCAAAAGGACAGAGCAGTACTTC. This encodes CASKRTEQYF.

This chain links TRBV4-2 with TRBJ2-1; 11 bases align to TRBD2. Germline loops: CDR1 LGHNA, CDR2 YNFKEQ. After removal of 0 bases from V and 2 bases from J, the junction contained 6 bases not matched to a gene. CDR3 size: 18 residues. The CDR3 DNA reads TGTGCCAGCAGCCAAGATGGTCTAGCGGGGGGACCCTACAATGAGCAGTTCTTC. Its translation: CASSQDGLAGGPYNEQFF.

The CDR3 DNA is TGCAGCGTCGGACAGGCAACTAATGAAAAACTGTTTTTT. This translates into CSVGQATNEKLFF. The V call is TRBV29-1, the J call TRBJ1-4; 7 bases fit TRBD1. CDR1 SQVTM and CDR2 ANQGSEA come from the germline V gene. J lost 0 bases, V lost 6 bases, and 1 base had no gene match. This CDR3 has 13 amino acids.

In this sample, this clone turned up once. This sequence joins TRBV13 and TRBJ2-7; 10 bases line up with TRBD1. Germline CDR1 and CDR2: PRHDT and FYEKMQ (reference sequence). This CDR3 spans 14 amino acids. Losses at the gene ends were 5 bases for V and 2 bases for J; bases not matched to a gene: 3. The CDR3 here is CASSRGQGAYEQYF. In nucleotides, the CDR3 is TGTGCCAGCAGCAGAGGACAGGGGGCCTACGAGCAGTACTTC.

V and J are TRBV27 and TRBJ2-7; D is perhaps TRBD1 (5 bases). The germline V and J ends were trimmed by 7 bases and 3 bases, with 13 bases remaining between them. This CDR3 contains 13 residues. Germline loops: CDR1 MNHEY, CDR2 SMNVEV (reference sequence). As DNA, the CDR3 is TGTGCCAGCATGGGTGGGCAGGGCTACGAGCAGTACTTC. The encoded protein is CASMGGQGYEQYF.

The V call is TRBV5-1, the J call TRBJ1-1; D gene uncertain. Trimming shortened V by 6 bases and J by 1 base, and 7 bases separated the two germline ends. The CDR3 has 12 amino acids. Germline CDR1 and CDR2: SGHRS and YFSETQ. CDR3 region: CASKEENTEAFF. As DNA, the CDR3 is TGCGCCAGCAAGGAGGAGAACACTGAAGCTTTCTTT. Full variable domain (outside the CDR3, taken from reference TRBV5-1 and TRBJ1-1): KAGVTQTPRYLIKTRGQQVTLSCSPISGHRSVSWYQQTPGQGLQFLFEYFSETQRNKGNFPGRFSGRQFSNSRSEMNVSTLELGDSALYLCASKEENTEAFFGQGTRLTVV.

This chain uses TRBV15 with TRBJ2-3, with TRBD2 matching 12 bases. Germline lookup yields CDR1 LNHNV and CDR2 YYDKDF (reference sequence). The CDR3 runs to 17 residues. After removal of 0 bases from V and 6 bases from J, the junction contained 7 bases not matched to a gene. The CDR3 DNA sequence: TGTGCCACCAGCAGAGAGATACTAGCGGGGGGAGACGATACGCAGTATTTT. This sequence encodes CATSREILAGGDDTQYF. The full variable domain, its missing parts supplied by reference TRBV15 and TRBJ2-3, is DAMVIQNPRYQVTQFGKPVTLSCSQTLNHNVMYWYQQKSSQAPKLLFHYYDKDFNNEADTPDNFQSRRPNTSFCFLDIRSPGLGDTAMYLCATSREILAGGDDTQYFGPGTRLTVL.

The sample holds one count of this clone. This sequence joins TRBV14 and TRBJ2-1; 8 bases agree with TRBD1. Germline assignment: CDR1 SGHDN and CDR2 FVKESK. J was trimmed by 12 bases and V by 5 bases; bases with no gene match: 9. The CDR3 loop spans 13 amino acids. The chain's CDR3 is CASSFYGGTGQFF. For the CDR3, the DNA is TGTGCCAGCAGCTTTTACGGCGGGACAGGGCAGTTCTTC.

This clone was counted between two and nine times. The J gene is TRBJ1-5, the V gene TRBV7-9, with D possibly being TRBD1 (6 bases). V lost 5 bases and J lost 1, with 6 bases in between. The CDR3 sequence is 13 residues long. Germline V gene sequence: CDR1 SEHNR, CDR2 FQNEAQ (reference sequence). The CDR3 sequence is CASSGQSNQPQHF. In DNA, the CDR3 is TGTGCCAGCAGCGGACAGAGCAATCAGCCCCAGCATTTT.

This chain joins TRBV27 and TRBJ2-5; the D gene is possibly TRBD2 (6 bases). Trimming stripped 6 bases from V and 5 bases from J, with 19 bases between. The CDR3 length is 15 residues. Germline assignment: CDR1 MNHEY and CDR2 SMNVEV (reference sequence). The CDR3 region has the DNA TGTGCCAGCAGCCCGGGACTCGAGGGAGCGGAGACCCAGTACTTC. Translated: CASSPGLEGAETQYF.

The V call is TRBV12-3 or TRBV12-4, the J call TRBJ1-2, with 7 bases identical to TRBD1. J was trimmed by 7 bases and V by 6 bases; bases with no gene match: 5. The CDR3 extends over 12 amino acids. CDR3 sequence reads: CASREDRVGYTF. CDR3 nucleotides: TGTGCCAGCAGAGAAGACAGGGTTGGCTACACCTTC.

The CDR3 loop is CASRPETVPLSYEQYF. Written as DNA, the CDR3 is TGTGCCAGCCGGCCGGAGACAGTTCCACTCTCCTACGAGCAGTACTTC. J is TRBJ2-7 and V is TRBV5-6; tentative D call: TRBD1 (5 bases). Germline CDR1 and CDR2: SGHDT and YYEEEE. The CDR3 is made up of 16 amino acids. Deletions cut 7 bases from V and 0 bases from J, with 20 bases between. The whole variable domain, remainder taken from reference TRBV5-6 and TRBJ2-7, is DAGVTQSPTHLIKTRGQQVTLRCSPKSGHDTVSWYQQALGQGPQFIFQYYEEEERQRGNFPDRFSGHQFPNYSSELNVNALLLGDSALYLCASRPETVPLSYEQYFGPGTRLTVT.

This chain links TRBV7-8 with TRBJ1-4; 7 bases align to TRBD1. The CDR3 consists of 14 residues. Germline V gene sequence: CDR1 SGHVS, CDR2 FQNEAQ. The ends lost 5 bases at V and 6 bases at J; junction bases unmatched: 6. CDR3 DNA: TGTGCCAGCAGCCGAACCGGGACAGATGAAAAACTGTTTTTT. Encoded protein: CASSRTGTDEKLFF.

This clone was seen just once. Other DNA sequences in this specimen translate into the identical CDR3. This rearrangement joins TRBV6-1 to TRBJ1-5; 8 nucleotides match TRBD1. There are 14 residues in the CDR3. CDR1 is MNHNS, CDR2 SASEGT, per germline. The V gene end was trimmed by 2 bases and the J gene end by 4 bases; junction bases not matched to a gene: 1. The CDR3 loop is CASSEYRGNQPQHF. DNA for the CDR3: TGTGCCAGCAGTGAATACAGGGGGAATCAGCCCCAGCATTTT.